This T cell receptor (beta chain) is from a study of cytomegalovirus exposure and HLA in healthy donors. Overall study findings and caveats: Later on, a genetic analysis was performed. It linked a missense variant in DCLRE1C with V- and J-gene trimming of TCR beta. In vitro confirmation showed a few CMV-associated chains to be CMV antigen specific. Sequencing likely caused a cluster of highly shared sequence variants.

Concerning this clone itself: The antigen is unknown.

It was healthy bone marrow donors who served as donors. Researchers ran the PCR with 60 Vbeta and 13 Jbeta primers. Measured with immunoSEQ multiplex PCR; TCRdb has only the in-frame clones, and not every one. The sample shows 74,000 or so clones, just over 75% of them seen only once. CDR3 length: 16 amino acids. This TCR was sampled from a man aged 50 to 60 in good health and CMV-seropositive. The chain carries TRBV21-1 and TRBJ2-1; TRBD1, the table's D call, lacks a check against the DNA. TRBV21-1 has pseudogene status. The sample taken for sequencing was PBMCs. The CDR3 DNA reads as TGTGCCAGCACCCTCCTTCCAGGGAAGGGGCGGAATGAGCAGTTCTTC. Translation: CASTLLPGKGRNEQFF.